The T cell receptor beta chain described here comes from a study of lymphopenia after photon versus proton radiotherapy. Germline V gene data show CDR1 as LNHDA and CDR2 as SQIVND (reference sequence). This CDR3 has 16 residues. V gave up 0 bases and J gave up 4 bases, with 13 bases separating them. Points on this clone: What it recognizes is unknown.

TCRdb keeps only in-frame clones here, not all; method: immunoSEQ multiplex PCR. Of over 50,000 clones listed, approximately 83% are singletons. Study-level results: In patients who died, overall survival fell as post-nadir TCR diversity dropped more. Relative stability marked proton patients; photon patients lost diversity and naive cells. Post-nadir diversity loss with photons came from oligoclonal expansion, particularly CD8+ Temra cells.

This sequence originates from a man aged 40-49 years with gastric cancer. This chain joins TRBV19 and TRBJ2-1; D is ambiguous. The sequencing used peripheral blood, collected from a patient treated with photon-based radiotherapy. CDR3 residues: CASSIDGHALYNEQFF. The CDR3, as DNA: TGTGCCAGTAGTATAGATGGGCATGCCCTTTACAATGAGCAGTTCTTC.